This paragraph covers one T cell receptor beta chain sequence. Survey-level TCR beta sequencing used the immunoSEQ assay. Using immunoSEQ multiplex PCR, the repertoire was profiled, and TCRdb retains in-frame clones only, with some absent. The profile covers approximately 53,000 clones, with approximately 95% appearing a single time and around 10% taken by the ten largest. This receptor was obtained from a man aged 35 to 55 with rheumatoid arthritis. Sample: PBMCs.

CDR3 in amino acids: CASSQAGLAAGRTGELFF. DNA of the CDR3: TGTGCCAGCAGCCAGGCGGGACTAGCTGCAGGTCGCACCGGGGAGCTGTTTTTT. The chain recombines TRBV4-2 with TRBJ2-2, with 9 bases identical to TRBD2. The CDR3 totals 18 residues. Germline V gene data show CDR1 as LGHNA and CDR2 as YNFKEQ. The V segment lost 3 bases and the J segment 4 bases; nucleotides outside the gene matches: 12.